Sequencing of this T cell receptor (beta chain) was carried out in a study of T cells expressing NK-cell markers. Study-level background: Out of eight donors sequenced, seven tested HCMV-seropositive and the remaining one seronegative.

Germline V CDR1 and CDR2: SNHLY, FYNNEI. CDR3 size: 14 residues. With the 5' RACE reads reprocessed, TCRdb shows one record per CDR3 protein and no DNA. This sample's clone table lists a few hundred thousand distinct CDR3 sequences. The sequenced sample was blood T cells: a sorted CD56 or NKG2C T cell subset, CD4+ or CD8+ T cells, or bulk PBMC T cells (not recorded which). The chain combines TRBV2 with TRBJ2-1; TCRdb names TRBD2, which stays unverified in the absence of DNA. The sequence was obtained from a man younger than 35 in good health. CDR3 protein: CARTSGRAPNEQFF.